This entry lists 8 T cell receptor beta chains sequenced from one sample in a study of T cells in Graves' hyperthyroidism and ophthalmopathy. The investigators amplified TCR beta CDR3 regions from RNA transcripts. Researchers ran a first-round RT-PCR on the TCR CDR3 using the HTBI primer set. From the multiplex PCR reads, TCRdb called clonotypes with MiXCR, one entry per CDR3 protein. The repertoire holds 490,000 or so distinct CDR3 sequences, with around a fifth as singletons. Material: blood. The source of these receptors is a woman in her seventies with Graves' ophthalmopathy.

This clonotype has a handful of counts. This chain joins TRBV19 and TRBJ1-1; no definite D call. With 5 bases removed from V and 1 base from J, the gap between germline ends came to 14 bases. This CDR3 contains 15 residues. The germline CDR1 and CDR2 sequences are LNHDA and SQIVND (reference sequence). The CDR3 sequence: CASSSWTLANTEAFF. The DNA for the CDR3 is TGTGCCAGTAGTTCTTGGACGTTAGCGAACACTGAAGCTTTCTTT. Using reference TRBV19 and TRBJ1-1 for the parts outside the CDR3, the full variable domain is DGGITQSPKYLFRKEGQNVTLSCEQNLNHDAMYWYRQDPGQGLRLIYYSQIVNDFQKGDIAEGYSVSREKKESFPLTVTSAQKNPTAFYLCASSSWTLANTEAFFGQGTRLTVV.

The chain has TRBV7-9 and TRBJ2-2; TRBD2 matches 7 bases. V lost 6 bases and J lost 0; bases outside the gene matches: 7. The CDR3 contains 16 residues. Germline V gene lookup returns CDR1 SEHNR and CDR2 FQNEAQ (reference sequence). CDR3 bases: TGTGCCAGCAGACTTCCTAGCGGATCGAACACCGGGGAGCTGTTTTTT. Translation gives CASRLPSGSNTGELFF.

This clonotype was found many times. The V and J genes are TRBV12-3 or TRBV12-4 and TRBJ2-5; 12 bases agree with TRBD2. There are 16 residues in the CDR3. The J segment lost 5 bases and the V segment lost 6 bases, leaving 10 bases of the junction unmatched. The CDR3 region has the DNA TGTGCCAGCAGACGCACTAGCGGGAGGCCTAGGGAGACCCAGTACTTC. This sequence encodes CASRRTSGRPRETQYF.

The chain has TRBV5-4 and TRBJ1-2; TRBD1 matches at 8 bases. CDR3 length: 15 residues. From germline, CDR1 is SGHNT and CDR2 YYREEE (reference sequence). Unmatched junction bases numbered 7, after V lost 2 bases and J lost 4 bases. CDR3 loop: CASSFSPGTGYGYTF. The CDR3 DNA reads as TGTGCCAGCAGCTTCAGTCCCGGGACAGGCTATGGCTACACCTTC.

The chain carries TRBV4-3 and TRBJ2-7, with D possibly matching TRBD2 (6 bases). This CDR3 has 13 residues. Germline CDR1 LGHNA, CDR2 YSLEER. Trimming removed 2 bases from V and 4 bases from J, with 9 bases in between. DNA for the CDR3: TGCGCCAGCAGCCAACGGCGGGGATACGAGCAGTACTTC. It specifies CASSQRRGYEQYF.

Many counts were recorded for this clonotype. The V gene is TRBV7-2, the J gene TRBJ1-4; D is ambiguous. CDR1 is SGHTA, CDR2 FQGNSA, per germline. The CDR3 extends over 15 amino acids. V dropped 5 bases and J dropped 0 bases, with 10 bases sitting between them. Here the CDR3 DNA reads TGTGCCAGCAGCATCACAGCTGCAACTAATGAAAAACTGTTTTTT. Translating it yields CASSITAATNEKLFF.

The chain carries TRBV6-5 and TRBJ1-6; the D gene is possibly TRBD1 (5 bases). Trimming pared 2 bases from V and 9 bases from J, leaving 11 bases between. Germline lookup yields CDR1 MNHEY and CDR2 SVGAGI. The CDR3 has 14 residues. The CDR3 region has the DNA TGTGCCAGCAGTTACATAGGGGAAAGTTCACCCCTCCACTTT. Translated: CASSYIGESSPLHF.

In its sample, this clonotype was seen a few times. The CDR3: CASSISTSGSITGELFF. The CDR3 DNA sequence: TGTGCCAGTAGTATATCTACTAGCGGGAGTATCACCGGGGAGCTGTTTTTT. The gene calls are TRBV19 and TRBJ2-2; 11 nucleotides line up with TRBD2. Per germline, CDR1 LNHDA and CDR2 SQIVND (reference sequence). The CDR3 has 17 amino acids. The V and J ends lost 2 bases and 4 bases, in that order; junction bases with no gene match: 6.